This T cell receptor (beta chain) was found in a study of CD8 T cells in ankylosing spondylitis. This clonotype was recorded many times. The antigen remains unidentified. TCRdb re-derived calls from the 5' RACE reads in MiXCR, one entry per CDR3 protein. The table lists 150,000 or so distinct CDR3 sequences, approximately 16% of them singletons. Notes on the study in general: Blood from ankylosing spondylitis patients appeared to carry a characteristic roughly eight-variant TCR beta motif. Matched ankylosing spondylitis synovial fluid reportedly showed significant enrichment of disease-linked clones.

The trim removed 8 bases at V and 8 bases at J, leaving 13 bases unmatched. Germline V gene data show CDR1 as MGHDK and CDR2 as SYGVNS. The CDR3 is 14 amino acids. The chain recombines TRBV25-1 with TRBJ1-2; TRBD1 agrees at 8 bases. The specimen was blood, either unsorted or a sorted T cell fraction (not recorded which). The receptor was derived from a male donor with ankylosing spondylitis or in good health (not recorded which). For the CDR3, the DNA is TGTGCCAGCGCTGACCCCGACAGGGGAAGGGGCTACACCTTC. Translating gives CASADPDRGRGYTF.